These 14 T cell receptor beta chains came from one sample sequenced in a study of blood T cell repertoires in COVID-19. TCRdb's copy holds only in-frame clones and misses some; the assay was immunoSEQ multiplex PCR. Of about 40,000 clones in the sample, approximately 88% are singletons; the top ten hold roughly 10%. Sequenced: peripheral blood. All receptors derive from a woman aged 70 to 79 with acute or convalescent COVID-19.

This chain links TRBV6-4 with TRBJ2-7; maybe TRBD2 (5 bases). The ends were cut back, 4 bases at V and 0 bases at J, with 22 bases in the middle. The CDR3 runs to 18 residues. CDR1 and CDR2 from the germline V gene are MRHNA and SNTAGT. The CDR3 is CASSGSFSLPGSSYEQYV. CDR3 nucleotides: TGTGCCAGCAGTGGATCTTTCTCCCTCCCGGGAAGCTCCTACGAGCAGTACGTC.

This CDR3 is CSVDRGGTGELFF. CDR3 nucleotide sequence: TGCAGCGTAGACAGGGGCGGCACCGGGGAGCTGTTTTTT. This chain joins TRBV29-1 and TRBJ2-2; 8 positions match TRBD1. Germline CDR1 reads SQVTM; CDR2 reads ANQGSEA. The CDR3 has 13 amino acids. The V gene end was trimmed by 6 bases and the J gene end by 4 bases; junction bases not matched to a gene: 4.

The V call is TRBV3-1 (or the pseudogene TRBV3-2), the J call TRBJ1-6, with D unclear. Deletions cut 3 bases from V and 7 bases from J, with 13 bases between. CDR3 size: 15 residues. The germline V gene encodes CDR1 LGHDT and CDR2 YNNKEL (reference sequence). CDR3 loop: CASSHHPGGNSPLHF. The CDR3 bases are TGTGCCAGCAGCCATCACCCCGGAGGCAATTCACCCCTCCACTTT.

CDR3: CAIRGTGMHEQFF. The CDR3 region has the DNA TGTGCCATCAGGGGGACAGGGATGCATGAGCAGTTCTTC. The V call is TRBV10-3, the J call TRBJ2-1; TRBD1 agrees at 9 bases. The V gene end was trimmed by 6 bases and the J gene end by 8 bases; junction bases not matched to a gene: 5. Germline CDR1 is ENHRY and CDR2 is SYGVKD. The CDR3 has 13 amino acids.

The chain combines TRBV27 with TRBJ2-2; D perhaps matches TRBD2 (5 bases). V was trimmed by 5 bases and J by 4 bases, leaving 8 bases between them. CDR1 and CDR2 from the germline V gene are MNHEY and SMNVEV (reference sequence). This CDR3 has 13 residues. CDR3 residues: CASSHGLTGELFF. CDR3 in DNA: TGTGCCAGCAGTCATGGACTCACCGGGGAGCTGTTTTTT.

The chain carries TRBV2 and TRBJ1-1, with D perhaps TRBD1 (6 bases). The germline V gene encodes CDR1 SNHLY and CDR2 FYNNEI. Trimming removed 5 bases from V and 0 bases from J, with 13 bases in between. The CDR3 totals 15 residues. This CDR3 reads CASSSSDRLNTEAFF. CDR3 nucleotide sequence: TGTGCCAGCAGTTCCAGCGACAGGCTGAACACTGAAGCTTTCTTT.

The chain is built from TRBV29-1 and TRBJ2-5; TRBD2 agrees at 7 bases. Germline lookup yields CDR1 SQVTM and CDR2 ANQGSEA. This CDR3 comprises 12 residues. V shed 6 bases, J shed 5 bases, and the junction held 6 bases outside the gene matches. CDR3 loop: CSVVGGGETQYF. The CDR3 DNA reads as TGCAGCGTCGTGGGGGGAGGGGAGACCCAGTACTTC. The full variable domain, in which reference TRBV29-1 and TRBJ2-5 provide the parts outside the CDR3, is SAVISQKPSRDICQRGTSLTIQCQVDSQVTMMFWYRQQPGQSLTLIATANQGSEATYESGFVIDKFPISRPNLTFSTLTVSNMSPEDSSIYLCSVVGGGETQYFGPGTRLLVL.

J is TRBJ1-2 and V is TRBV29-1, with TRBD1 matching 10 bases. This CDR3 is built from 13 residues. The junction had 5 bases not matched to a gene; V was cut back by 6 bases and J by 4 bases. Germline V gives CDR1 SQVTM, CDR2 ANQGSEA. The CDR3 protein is CSVQGQGPYGYTF. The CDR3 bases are TGCAGCGTCCAGGGACAGGGGCCCTATGGCTACACCTTC.

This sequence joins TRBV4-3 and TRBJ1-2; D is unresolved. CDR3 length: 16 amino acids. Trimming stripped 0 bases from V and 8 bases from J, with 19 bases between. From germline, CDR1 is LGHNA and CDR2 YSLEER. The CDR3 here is CASSQELSAVNWGYTF. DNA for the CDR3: TGCGCCAGCAGCCAAGAGCTTTCGGCGGTAAACTGGGGCTACACCTTC.

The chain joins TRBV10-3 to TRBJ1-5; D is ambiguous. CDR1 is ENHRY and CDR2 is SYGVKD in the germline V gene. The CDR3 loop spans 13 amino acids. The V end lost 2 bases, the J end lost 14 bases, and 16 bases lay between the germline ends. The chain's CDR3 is CAISERERKEEHF. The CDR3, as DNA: TGTGCCATCAGTGAGAGGGAGAGAAAGGAGGAGCATTTT.

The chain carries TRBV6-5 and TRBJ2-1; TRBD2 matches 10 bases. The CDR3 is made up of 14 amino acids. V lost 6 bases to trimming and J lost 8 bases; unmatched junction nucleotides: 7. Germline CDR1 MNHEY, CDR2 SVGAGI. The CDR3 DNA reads TGTGCCAGCAGAGCGGGAGGGCCGTCCGATGAGCAGTTCTTC. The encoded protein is CASRAGGPSDEQFF.

CDR3 sequence (DNA): TGTGCCAGCAGCTTCTGGCAGGGGGATTCACCCCTCCACTTT. Translating it yields CASSFWQGDSPLHF. The chain recombines TRBV11-2 with TRBJ1-6; TRBD1 aligns across 7 bases. The CDR3 runs to 14 residues. Trimming took 3 bases from V and 8 from J; bases not matched to a gene: 4. In germline, CDR1 is SGHAT, CDR2 FQNNGV.

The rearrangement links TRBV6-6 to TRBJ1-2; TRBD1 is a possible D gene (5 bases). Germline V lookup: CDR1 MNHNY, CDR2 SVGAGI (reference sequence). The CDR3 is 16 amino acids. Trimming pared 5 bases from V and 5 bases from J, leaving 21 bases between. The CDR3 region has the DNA TGTGCCAGCAGTAACCCGGACCGCTTCAGGACATATGGCTACACCTTC. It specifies CASSNPDRFRTYGYTF.

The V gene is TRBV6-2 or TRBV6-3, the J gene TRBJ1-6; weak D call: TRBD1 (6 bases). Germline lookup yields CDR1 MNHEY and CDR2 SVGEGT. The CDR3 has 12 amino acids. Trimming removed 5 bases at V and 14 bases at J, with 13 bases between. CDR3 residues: CASSPQGFTLHF. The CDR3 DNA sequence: TGTGCCAGCAGTCCACAGGGTTTCACCCTCCACTTT.